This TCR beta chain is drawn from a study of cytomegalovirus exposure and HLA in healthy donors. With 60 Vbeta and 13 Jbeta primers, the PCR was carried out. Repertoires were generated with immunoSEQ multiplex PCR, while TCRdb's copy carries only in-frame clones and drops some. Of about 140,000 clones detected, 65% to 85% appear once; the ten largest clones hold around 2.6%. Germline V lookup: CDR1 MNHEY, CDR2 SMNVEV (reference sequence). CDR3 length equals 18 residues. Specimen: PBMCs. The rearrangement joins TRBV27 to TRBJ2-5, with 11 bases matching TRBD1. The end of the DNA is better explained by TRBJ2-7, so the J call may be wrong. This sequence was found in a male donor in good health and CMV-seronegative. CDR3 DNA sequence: TGTGCCAGCAGTTTCCGGACAGGGGGCGCGGATGGAATGTACGAGCAGTACTTC. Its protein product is CASSFRTGGADGMYEQYF.